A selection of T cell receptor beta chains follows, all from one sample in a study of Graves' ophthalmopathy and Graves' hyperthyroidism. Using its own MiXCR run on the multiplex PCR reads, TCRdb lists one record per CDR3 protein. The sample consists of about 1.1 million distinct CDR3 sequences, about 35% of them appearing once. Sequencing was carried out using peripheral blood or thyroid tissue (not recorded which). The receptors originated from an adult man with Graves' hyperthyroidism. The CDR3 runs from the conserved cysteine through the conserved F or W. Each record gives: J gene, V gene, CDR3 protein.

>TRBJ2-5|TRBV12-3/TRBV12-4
CASSLLGGAQETQYF
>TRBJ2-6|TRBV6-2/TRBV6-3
CASSGGVLTF
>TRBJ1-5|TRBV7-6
CASSYYGTGAREPQHF
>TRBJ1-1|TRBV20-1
CSARDREKNTEAFF
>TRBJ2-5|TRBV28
CASSLQGAVRETQYF
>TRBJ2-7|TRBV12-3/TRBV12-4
CASAPGQGTYEQYF
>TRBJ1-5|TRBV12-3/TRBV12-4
CASSLGHINQPQHF
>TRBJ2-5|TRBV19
CASSLGRRAQYF
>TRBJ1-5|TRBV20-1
CSAGAGRRETQHF
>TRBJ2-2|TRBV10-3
CATRPHGPTGELFF
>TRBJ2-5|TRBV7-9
CASSFSGGGGTQYF
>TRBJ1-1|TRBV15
CATSRDRYANTEAFF
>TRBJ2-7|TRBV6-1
CAISEPHRQGSSYEQYF
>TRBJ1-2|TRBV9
CASSQGARPASGYTF
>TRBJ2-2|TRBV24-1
CATSVAGTGFVGELFF
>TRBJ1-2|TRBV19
CASSTERANYGYTF
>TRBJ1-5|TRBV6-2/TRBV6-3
CASSYYGQPQHF
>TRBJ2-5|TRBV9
CASNHKGGVGGRETQYF
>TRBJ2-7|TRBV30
CAWSGGRSYEQYF
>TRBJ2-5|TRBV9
CASSNTGWGKETQYF
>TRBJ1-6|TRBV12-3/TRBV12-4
CASRGGDRGRSPLHF
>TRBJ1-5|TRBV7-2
CASSGAGGLGSNQPQHF
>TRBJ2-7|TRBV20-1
CSSDLGGTSTREQYF
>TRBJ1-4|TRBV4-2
CASSQVGGSNEKLFF
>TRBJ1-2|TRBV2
CASNGRQINYGYTF
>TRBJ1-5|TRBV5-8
CASSTRGQGTFGNQPQHF
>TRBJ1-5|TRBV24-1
CATGPGISNQPQHF
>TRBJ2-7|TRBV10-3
CASSYDAGLTVEQYF
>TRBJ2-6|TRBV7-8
CASSLLAGRGAGANVLTF
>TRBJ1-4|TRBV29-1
CSVEGWASEKLFF
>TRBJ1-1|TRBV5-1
CASSWRGDGSNTEAFF
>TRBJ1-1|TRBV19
CASSIDRDTEAFF
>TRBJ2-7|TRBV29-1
CSVGRSSYEQYF
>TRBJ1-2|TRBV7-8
CASNPSTNYGYTF
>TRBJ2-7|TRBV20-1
CSARDRRAYEQYF
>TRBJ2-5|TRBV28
CASSWGLAENQETQYF
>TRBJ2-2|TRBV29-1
CSVERVGGGATGELFF
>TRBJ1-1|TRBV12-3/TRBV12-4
CASSLGWTENTEAFF
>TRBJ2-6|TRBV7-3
CASSLTRNSGANVLTF
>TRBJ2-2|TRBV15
CATSRDRRGAYTGELFF
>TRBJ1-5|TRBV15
CATSRVDQPQHF
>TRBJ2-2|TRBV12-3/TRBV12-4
CASLTGDTGELFF
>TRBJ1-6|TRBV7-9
CASSESPEPFSYNSPLHF
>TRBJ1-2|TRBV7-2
CASSPGQRIYGYTF
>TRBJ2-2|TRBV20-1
CSAKTWEIGGELFF
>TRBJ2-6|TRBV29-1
CSVEAGPGANVLTF
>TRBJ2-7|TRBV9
CASSQGNSAYEQYF
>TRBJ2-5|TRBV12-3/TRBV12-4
CASSFGVRGQLETQYF
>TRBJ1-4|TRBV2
CASSSILARVGERREKLFF
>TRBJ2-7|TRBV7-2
CASSLVVADDEQYF
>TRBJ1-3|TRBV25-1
CAQHFSSGNTIYF
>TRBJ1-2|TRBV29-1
CSVGDRGRSF
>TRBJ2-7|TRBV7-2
CASSSGLLGEQYF